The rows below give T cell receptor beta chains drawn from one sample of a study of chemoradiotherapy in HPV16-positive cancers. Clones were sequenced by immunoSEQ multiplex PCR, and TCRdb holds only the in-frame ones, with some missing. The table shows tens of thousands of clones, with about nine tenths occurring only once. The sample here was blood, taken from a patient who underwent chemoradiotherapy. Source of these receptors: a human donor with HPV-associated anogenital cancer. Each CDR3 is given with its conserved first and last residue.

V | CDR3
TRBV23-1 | CASSKGPAEAAYEQYF
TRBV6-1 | CASSVQGGSGEKLFF
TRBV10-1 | CASSEQGVSEAFF
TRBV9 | CASSVGLAGGNEQFF
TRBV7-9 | CASSQRGHTDTQYF
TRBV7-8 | CASSPPRLNQETQYF
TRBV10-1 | CASSPGTNYGYTF
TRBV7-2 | CASSLGTEYEQYF
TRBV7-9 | CASSGVGGNQPQHF
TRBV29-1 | CSVEDGVGGNQPQHF
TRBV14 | CASSQAIRDRGHEQYF
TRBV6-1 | CASSVTGGGNTIYF
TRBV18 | CASSPESNYGYTF
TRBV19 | CASSIGLAAQETQYF
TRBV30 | CAWNHRGSTDTQYF
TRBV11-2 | CASSSGTSGRNSDTQYF
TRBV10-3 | CAISESNTAGEQYF
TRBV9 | CASSVGTSGLYEQYF
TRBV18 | CASSPSRVLMNTEAFF
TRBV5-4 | CASSLGAPGLGANVLTF
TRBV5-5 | CASSLGTGLRGYEQYF
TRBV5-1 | CASSSASPAETQYF
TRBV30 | CAWRGFSYNEQFF
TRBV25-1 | CASSEAGGSETQYF
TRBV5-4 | CASSSQASSGYNEQFF
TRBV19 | CASSMDRGQFGEKLFF
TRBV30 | CALQGVGANVLTF
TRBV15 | CATSRDRVLAGELFF
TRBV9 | CASSVGGRDYGPGELFF
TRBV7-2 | CASSLGITEAFF
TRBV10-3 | CAIGTVNQPQHF
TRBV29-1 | CSADRGGNEQFF
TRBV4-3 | CASSQEVRGGAGNIQYF
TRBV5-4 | CASSLVGVGGYTF
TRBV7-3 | CASRLTGSGELFF
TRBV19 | CASSWDRVDAAFF
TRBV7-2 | CASSLAGQGTDTQYF
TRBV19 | CASTPTGTDTQYF
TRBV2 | CASRRVGSSDTQYF
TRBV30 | CAWTIGGQNNSPLHF
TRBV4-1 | CASSQDSGTGETF
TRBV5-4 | CASSLDGLGYGYTF